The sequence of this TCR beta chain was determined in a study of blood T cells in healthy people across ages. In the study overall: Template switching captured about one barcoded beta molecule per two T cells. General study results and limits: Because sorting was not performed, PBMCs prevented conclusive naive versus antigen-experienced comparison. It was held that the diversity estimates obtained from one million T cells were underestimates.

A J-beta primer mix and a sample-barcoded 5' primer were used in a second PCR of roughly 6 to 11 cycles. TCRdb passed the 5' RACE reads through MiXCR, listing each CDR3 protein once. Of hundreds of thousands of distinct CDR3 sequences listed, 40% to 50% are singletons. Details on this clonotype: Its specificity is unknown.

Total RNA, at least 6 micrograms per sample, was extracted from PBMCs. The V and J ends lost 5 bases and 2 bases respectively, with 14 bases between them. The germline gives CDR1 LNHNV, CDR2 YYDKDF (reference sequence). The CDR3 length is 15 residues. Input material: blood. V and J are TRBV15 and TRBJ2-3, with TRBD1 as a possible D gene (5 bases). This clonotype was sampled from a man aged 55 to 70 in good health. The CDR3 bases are TGTGCCACCAGCGCCCACAGACAGCCCACAGATACGCAGTATTTT. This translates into CATSAHRQPTDTQYF. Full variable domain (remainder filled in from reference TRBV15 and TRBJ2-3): DAMVIQNPRYQVTQFGKPVTLSCSQTLNHNVMYWYQQKSSQAPKLLFHYYDKDFNNEADTPDNFQSRRPNTSFCFLDIRSPGLGDTAMYLCATSAHRQPTDTQYFGPGTRLTVL.